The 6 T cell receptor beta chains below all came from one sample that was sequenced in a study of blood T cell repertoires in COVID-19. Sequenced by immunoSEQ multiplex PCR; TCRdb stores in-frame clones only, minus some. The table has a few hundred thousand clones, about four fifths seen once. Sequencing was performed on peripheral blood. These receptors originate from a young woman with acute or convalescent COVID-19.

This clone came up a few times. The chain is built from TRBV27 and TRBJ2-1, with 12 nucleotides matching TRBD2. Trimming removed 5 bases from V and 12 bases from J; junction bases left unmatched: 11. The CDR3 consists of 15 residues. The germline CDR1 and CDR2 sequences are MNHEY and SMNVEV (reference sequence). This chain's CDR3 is CASSLSWVLAGGQFF. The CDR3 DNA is TGTGCCAGCAGTCTCTCCTGGGTACTAGCGGGAGGGCAGTTCTTC.

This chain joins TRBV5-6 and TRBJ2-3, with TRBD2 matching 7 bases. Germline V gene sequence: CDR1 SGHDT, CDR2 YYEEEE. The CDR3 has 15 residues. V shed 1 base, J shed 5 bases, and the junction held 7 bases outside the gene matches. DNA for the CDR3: TGTGCCAGCAGCTTGCTCGGGATAGCGGGAGATACGCAGTATTTT. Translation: CASSLLGIAGDTQYF.

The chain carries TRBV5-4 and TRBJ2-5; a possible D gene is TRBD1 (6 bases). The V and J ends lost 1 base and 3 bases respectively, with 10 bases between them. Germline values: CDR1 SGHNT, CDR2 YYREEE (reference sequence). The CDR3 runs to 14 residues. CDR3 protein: CASSLQGSKETQYF. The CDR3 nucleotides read TGTGCCAGCAGCTTGCAGGGGTCGAAAGAGACCCAGTACTTC.

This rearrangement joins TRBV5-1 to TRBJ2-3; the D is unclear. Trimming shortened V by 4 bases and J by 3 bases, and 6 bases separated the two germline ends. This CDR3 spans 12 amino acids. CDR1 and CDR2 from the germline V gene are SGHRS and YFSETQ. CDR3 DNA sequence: TGCGCCAGCAGCGCTACTACAGATACGCAGTATTTT. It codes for CASSATTDTQYF.

CDR3 in DNA: TGTGCCAGCAGAAACGGTCTGGGGGGCAATGAGCAGTTCTTC. Residues: CASRNGLGGNEQFF. The J gene is TRBJ2-1, the V gene TRBV27, with D possibly matching TRBD2 (6 bases). The germline V and J ends were trimmed by 6 bases and 6 bases, with 15 bases remaining between them. Germline V CDR1 and CDR2: MNHEY, SMNVEV (reference sequence). The CDR3 is 14 amino acids.

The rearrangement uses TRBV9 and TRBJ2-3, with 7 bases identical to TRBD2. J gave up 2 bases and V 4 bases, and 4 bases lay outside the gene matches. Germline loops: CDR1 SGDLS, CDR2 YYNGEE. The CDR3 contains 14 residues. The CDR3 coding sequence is TGTGCCAGCAGCCCGCGGGACTACACAGATACGCAGTATTTT. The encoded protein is CASSPRDYTDTQYF.